The clone carrying this T cell receptor (beta chain) was picked up a small number of times. CDR1 and CDR2 (germline): SGHRS, YFSETQ. There are 16 residues in the CDR3. With 3 bases clipped from V and 0 bases from J, the junction kept 5 bases outside the gene matches. The data derive from a study of blood T cells in healthy people across ages. A second about 7 to 12 cycle PCR used barcoded and J-beta primers. Each of the cDNA molecules was tagged by a template-switch adaptor with 12 random nucleotides. MiXCR, run by TCRdb on the 5' RACE reads, gives a single entry per CDR3 protein. The sample includes 650,000 to 700,000 distinct CDR3 sequences, 45% to 60% of them seen just once.

This TCR came from a woman older than 75 in good health. This chain uses TRBV5-1 with TRBJ2-3; 9 bases match TRBD2. Material for sequencing was blood. The CDR3 nucleotides read TGCGCCAGCAGCTGGCCTCTAGCGGGGAGCACAGATACGCAGTATTTT. This translates into CASSWPLAGSTDTQYF. The full variable domain, completed using reference TRBV5-1 and TRBJ2-3, is KAGVTQTPRYLIKTRGQQVTLSCSPISGHRSVSWYQQTPGQGLQFLFEYFSETQRNKGNFPGRFSGRQFSNSRSEMNVSTLELGDSALYLCASSWPLAGSTDTQYFGPGTRLTVL.